This T cell receptor (beta chain) was profiled in a study of sequential checkpoint blockade in melanoma. Germline V lookup: CDR1 MNHNY, CDR2 SVGAGI (reference sequence). This CDR3 spans 16 amino acids. Unmatched junction bases numbered 11, after V lost 5 bases and J lost 3 bases. Documented treatment: randomized to nivolumab then ipilimumab (arm A) or the reverse (arm B). None of the patients previously received DNA-damaging chemotherapy. TCRdb keeps only in-frame clones here, not all; method: immunoSEQ multiplex PCR. The sample has some 35,000 clones; about 88% are singletons. The sample consisted of CD8+ T cells sorted from blood (inferred from file names), taken from a patient given nivolumab and ipilimumab in sequence. J is TRBJ1-2 and V is TRBV6-6, with 8 positions matching TRBD1. The clonotype comes from a human donor with melanoma. CDR3 sequence: CASSNHGTGDHYGYTF. The CDR3 nucleotides are TGTGCCAGCAGTAACCACGGGACAGGCGATCACTATGGCTACACCTTC.